The entry that follows covers one T cell receptor beta chain sequence. Its antigen is as yet unknown. This entry comes from a study of beta chain features in type 1 diabetes. The ends were cut back, 3 bases at V and 1 base at J, with 16 bases in the middle. Germline lookup yields CDR1 KGHSH and CDR2 LQKENI. The CDR3 sequence is 18 residues long. Central memory, naive, regulatory and stem cell-like memory CD4+ cells were sorted by CD45RO/CCR7/CD25/CD127/CD95/CD27. TCRB transcripts that were expressed got sequenced, as all of the isolated RNA had been reverse transcribed. Generated by immunoSEQ multiplex PCR, the TCRdb table keeps only in-frame clones and is missing some. The repertoire holds hundreds of thousands of clones, with roughly 70% as singletons. General study points: The naive, central memory and Treg TCRB repertoires showed an apparent similarity that was greater among patients than among healthy donors.

The sample taken for sequencing was naive CD4+ T cells from blood. The chain recombines TRBV18 with TRBJ2-6, with D possibly TRBD1 on 5 matching bases. This sequence was found in a man aged 25 to 40 in good health. DNA for the CDR3: TGTGCCAGCTCACCCTCGCCGAGACAGTTATCTGGGGCCAACGTCCTGACTTTC. Protein sequence: CASSPSPRQLSGANVLTF.